One and the same sample provided the 25 T cell receptor beta chains below, sequenced in a study of T cells in Graves' hyperthyroidism and ophthalmopathy. TCR beta CDR3 sequences were amplified from RNA transcripts. An initial round of RT-PCR targeting the TCR CDR3 relied on the HTBI primer set. A single record per CDR3 protein comes from TCRdb applying MiXCR to the multiplex PCR reads. Found here are about 600,000 distinct CDR3 sequences, approximately 15% of them singletons; the top ten hold under 3.5%. What was sequenced was blood. Source of these receptors: a middle-aged woman with Graves' ophthalmopathy.

In its sample, this clonotype was seen a few times. The rearrangement uses TRBV6-1 and TRBJ1-1, with 11 bases that match TRBD1. The CDR3 has 19 residues. From germline, CDR1 is MNHNS and CDR2 SASEGT. Losses at the gene ends were 7 bases for V and 1 base for J; bases not matched to a gene: 17. The CDR3 loop reads CASTVRGQGGGLKNTEAFF. In nucleotides, the CDR3 is TGTGCCAGCACTGTGAGGGGACAGGGGGGAGGGTTAAAGAACACTGAAGCTTTCTTT.

Comments on this clonotype: The junction and the germline gene differ at one end; a read error may be behind it. The CDR3 nucleotides are TGTGCCAGCAGCTCCGGGGGGGTCCACGAGCAGCACTTC. Encoded protein: CASSSGGVHEQHF. The chain links TRBV28 to TRBJ2-7; 8 bases map to TRBD2. Germline CDR1 and CDR2: MDHEN and SYDVKM. The CDR3 runs to 13 residues.

The chain links TRBV5-4 to TRBJ2-3, with TRBD1 matching over 11 bases. The CDR3 runs to 15 residues. Looked up from germline, CDR1 is SGHNT and CDR2 is YYREEE (reference sequence). V lost 3 bases to trimming and J lost 3 bases; unmatched junction nucleotides: 3. Here the CDR3 reads CASSWDRGKTDTQYF. The CDR3 DNA is TGTGCCAGCAGCTGGGACAGGGGGAAAACAGATACGCAGTATTTT.

This chain uses TRBV9 with TRBJ2-1; D might be TRBD1 (6 bases). Germline V gene data show CDR1 as SGDLS and CDR2 as YYNGEE. The V end lost 5 bases, the J end lost 6 bases, and 15 bases lay between the germline ends. The CDR3 covers 14 residues. CDR3 sequence: CASSSWGQVNEQFF. The CDR3, as DNA: TGTGCCAGCAGTTCGTGGGGGCAGGTCAATGAGCAGTTCTTC.

This clonotype was picked up many times. The V gene is TRBV20-1, the J gene TRBJ2-1; possibly TRBD2 for D (5 bases). This CDR3 region has 16 residues. Per germline, CDR1 DFQATT and CDR2 SNEGSKA (reference sequence). The V end was cut by 5 bases, the J end by 8 bases, with 25 bases between. CDR3 sequence: CSAPVSGWLVEDEQFF. The CDR3 DNA is TGCAGTGCTCCAGTCTCGGGCTGGCTAGTGGAGGATGAGCAGTTCTTC.

In its sample, this clonotype was seen a few times. This chain uses TRBV5-1 with TRBJ2-5; 8 bases are shared with TRBD2. The CDR3 spans 16 residues. The germline V gene has CDR1 SGHRS and CDR2 YFSETQ. V lost 1 base, J lost 2 bases, and 7 bases stayed unmatched. CDR3 amino acids: CASSLIPGGRQETQYF. The CDR3 DNA is TGCGCCAGCAGCTTGATTCCGGGAGGGCGTCAAGAGACCCAGTACTTC.

This clonotype was observed many times. This rearrangement joins TRBV6-1 to TRBJ2-7, with D perhaps assigned TRBD1 or TRBD2 (5 bases each). The V gene lost 7 bases and the J gene lost 6 bases, with 19 bases spanning the gap. CDR3 size: 14 residues. Germline-derived CDR1 and CDR2 are MNHNS and SASEGT. The CDR3 loop reads CASTRDPKSGEQYF. CDR3 nucleotide sequence: TGTGCCAGCACTAGGGACCCTAAATCGGGCGAGCAGTACTTC.

This clonotype has more than one count but fewer than ten. J is TRBJ1-5 and V is TRBV19; unclear D gene. V was clipped by 9 bases and J by 3 bases, with 12 bases between them. The CDR3 is 13 amino acids. Germline V gene sequence: CDR1 LNHDA, CDR2 SQIVND (reference sequence). DNA for the CDR3: TGTGCCAGCCACCGGGGTAACAATCAGCCCCAGCATTTT. Encoded protein: CASHRGNNQPQHF.

This clonotype was detected ten times or more. This rearrangement joins TRBV18 to TRBJ1-2, with D unresolved. Germline CDR1 KGHSH, CDR2 LQKENI. There are 14 residues in the CDR3. The germline V and J ends were trimmed by 3 bases and 1 base, with 9 bases remaining between them. The CDR3, as DNA: TGTGCCAGCTCACCCTCGGGAGATAACTATGGCTACACCTTC. It is translated as CASSPSGDNYGYTF.

The rearrangement links TRBV10-3 to TRBJ2-2; D might be TRBD1 or TRBD2, each matching 6 bases. V was cut by 10 bases and J by 5 bases, with 14 bases left in between. The CDR3 has 13 residues. Per germline, CDR1 ENHRY and CDR2 SYGVKD. The CDR3 DNA sequence: TGTGCCACCCGACTAGGGGGAACCGGGGAGCTGTTTTTT. It translates to CATRLGGTGELFF.

This clonotype was recorded many times. The V call is TRBV30, the J call TRBJ2-3; tentatively, D is TRBD1 or TRBD2 (5 bases each). The V and J ends lost 4 bases and 3 bases respectively, with 8 bases between them. CDR1 GTSNPN and CDR2 SVGIG come from the germline V gene (reference sequence). CDR3 length equals 12 residues. As DNA, the CDR3 is TGTGCCTGGACTGGGGGAACAGATACGCAGTATTTT. This gives the protein CAWTGGTDTQYF.

This clonotype was counted ten times or more. This sequence joins TRBV29-1 and TRBJ1-1; 7 nucleotides line up with TRBD1. CDR1 is SQVTM, CDR2 ANQGSEA, per germline. This CDR3 spans 13 amino acids. Trimming removed 6 bases from V and 0 bases from J; junction bases left unmatched: 4. The CDR3 sequence is CSVAGQMNTEAFF. The CDR3 bases are TGCAGCGTCGCGGGACAGATGAACACTGAAGCTTTCTTT.

The sample holds a few counts of this clonotype. V gene TRBV7-9 combines with J gene TRBJ2-4, with D possibly TRBD1 on 5 matching bases. Germline-derived CDR1 and CDR2 are SEHNR and FQNEAQ (reference sequence). Trimming stripped 2 bases from V and 0 bases from J, with 14 bases between. The CDR3 sequence is 17 residues long. The CDR3 protein is CASSLSFQGKAKNIQYF. Written as DNA, the CDR3 is TGTGCCAGCAGCTTATCGTTTCAGGGTAAAGCCAAAAACATTCAGTACTTC. Looking up the rest from reference TRBV7-9 and TRBJ2-4 gives the full variable domain: DTGVSQNPRHKITKRGQNVTFRCDPISEHNRLYWYRQTLGQGPEFLTYFQNEAQLEKSRLLSDRFSAERPKGSFSTLEIQRTEQGDSAMYLCASSLSFQGKAKNIQYFGAGTRLSVL.

The CDR3 loop reads CASGLGLAGKGEEATQYF. The CDR3 region has the DNA TGCGCCAGCGGTTTGGGACTAGCGGGGAAGGGGGAAGAAGCGACCCAGTACTTC. V and J are TRBV5-1 and TRBJ2-5, with 13 nucleotides matching TRBD2. The CDR3 contains 18 residues. V trimming: 7 bases; J trimming: 7 bases; junction bases outside the gene matches: 19. Germline-derived CDR1 and CDR2 are SGHRS and YFSETQ.

Regarding this clonotype: Just one base apart from a much larger clone, this may be a read error. The chain employs TRBV2 and TRBJ1-6; 9 bases fit TRBD1. The CDR3 spans 16 residues. Per germline, CDR1 SNHLY and CDR2 FYNNEI. V lost 4 bases, J lost 1 base, and 2 bases stayed unmatched. In DNA form, the CDR3 reads TGTGCCAGCAGTGTAGGACAGGGGTCCTATAATTCACCCCTCCACTTT. This sequence encodes CASSVGQGSYNSPLHF.

The chain is built from TRBV20-1 and TRBJ2-6, with TRBD1 identical over 7 bases. There are 15 residues in the CDR3. Looked up from germline, CDR1 is DFQATT and CDR2 is SNEGSKA (reference sequence). V shed 6 bases, J shed 4 bases, and the junction held 9 bases outside the gene matches. The CDR3 spells CSAEREGAGANVLTF. Written as DNA, the CDR3 is TGCAGTGCAGAGAGAGAGGGGGCCGGGGCCAACGTCCTGACTTTC.

This chain links TRBV12-3 or TRBV12-4 with TRBJ2-3; D assignment may be TRBD1 or TRBD2 (5 bases each). Trimming removed 5 bases at V and 0 bases at J, with 9 bases between. The CDR3 contains 14 residues. The CDR3 DNA sequence: TGTGCCAGCAGTAAACGGGACAGCACAGATACGCAGTATTTT. Translated: CASSKRDSTDTQYF.

This clonotype was seen more than once but under ten times. The J gene is TRBJ2-7, the V gene TRBV19; TRBD1 might be the D (6 bases). CDR3 size: 13 residues. V lost 10 bases and J 5 bases, leaving 18 bases between the germline ends. Germline V gives CDR1 LNHDA, CDR2 SQIVND (reference sequence). The CDR3 region is CATKRAGEDEQYF. The CDR3 region has the DNA TGTGCCACCAAAAGGGCAGGGGAAGACGAGCAGTACTTC.

J is TRBJ2-3 and V is TRBV6-4; D is perhaps TRBD1 or TRBD2 (6 bases each). From germline, CDR1 is MRHNA and CDR2 SNTAGT. V was cut by 2 bases and J by 2 bases, with 11 bases left in between. The CDR3 loop spans 15 amino acids. In DNA, the CDR3 is TGTGCCAGCAGTGACGGGGGGCTGGTCACAGATACGCAGTATTTT. Its protein is CASSDGGLVTDTQYF.

In regard to this clonotype: A read error may be the cause here, since a much bigger clone is one base away. The chain is built from TRBV2 and TRBJ1-2; unclear D gene. The CDR3 sequence is 13 residues long. Germline V gene sequence: CDR1 SNHLY, CDR2 FYNNEI. The CDR3 nucleotides are TGTGCCAGCAGTGAAGAGATGAACTATGACTACACCTTC. It yields the protein CASSEEMNYDYTF.

Ten or more counts support this clonotype. V is TRBV11-2 and J is TRBJ2-7, with D possibly being TRBD1 (5 bases). The CDR3 is made up of 14 amino acids. Trimming took off 2 bases at V and 4 bases at J, with 12 bases between the two ends. Germline CDR1 is SGHAT and CDR2 is FQNNGV. CDR3 residues: CASSLSWTLYEQYF. The CDR3 DNA reads as TGTGCCAGCAGCTTATCGTGGACACTTTACGAGCAGTACTTC.

This clonotype was detected a few times. This chain connects TRBV7-9 to TRBJ2-2; 8 nucleotides agree with TRBD1. Trimming took 5 bases from V and 6 from J; bases not matched to a gene: 8. The germline V gene encodes CDR1 SEHNR and CDR2 FQNEAQ (reference sequence). This CDR3 is 15 amino acids long. The CDR3 loop is CASSIRGRGPGELFF. CDR3 DNA sequence: TGTGCCAGCAGCATCAGGGGCAGGGGGCCCGGGGAGCTGTTTTTT. The full variable domain, with the rest looked up from reference TRBV7-9 and TRBJ2-2, is DTGVSQNPRHKITKRGQNVTFRCDPISEHNRLYWYRQTLGQGPEFLTYFQNEAQLEKSRLLSDRFSAERPKGSFSTLEIQRTEQGDSAMYLCASSIRGRGPGELFFGEGSRLTVL.

This clonotype showed up many times. This chain connects TRBV7-2 to TRBJ2-1; 13 bases match TRBD2. The V gene end was trimmed by 5 bases and the J gene end by 7 bases; junction bases not matched to a gene: 8. Germline V lookup: CDR1 SGHTA, CDR2 FQGNSA. The CDR3 extends over 16 amino acids. The CDR3 reads CASSSRLAGGRNEQFF. The CDR3 DNA is TGTGCCAGCAGCAGCAGACTAGCGGGGGGCCGAAATGAGCAGTTCTTC.

This chain joins TRBV27 and TRBJ2-5; a possible D gene is TRBD2 (5 bases). From germline, CDR1 is MNHEY and CDR2 SMNVEV (reference sequence). CDR3 length equals 14 residues. The germline V and J ends were trimmed by 2 bases and 4 bases, with 11 bases remaining between them. Written as DNA, the CDR3 is TGTGCCAGCAGTTTAGAGGGAAAGAGAGAGACCCAGTACTTC. Translating it yields CASSLEGKRETQYF.

This clonotype was picked up many times. The gene calls are TRBV2 and TRBJ2-1, with 9 bases that match TRBD1. V was pared by 7 bases and J by 3 bases, with 10 bases of the junction left unmatched. Germline CDR1 reads SNHLY; CDR2 reads FYNNEI. The CDR3 is 16 residues long. CDR3 nucleotides: TGTGCCAGCAACCCACCGAAGACAGGGGGCTACAATGAGCAGTTCTTC. Translating gives CASNPPKTGGYNEQFF.